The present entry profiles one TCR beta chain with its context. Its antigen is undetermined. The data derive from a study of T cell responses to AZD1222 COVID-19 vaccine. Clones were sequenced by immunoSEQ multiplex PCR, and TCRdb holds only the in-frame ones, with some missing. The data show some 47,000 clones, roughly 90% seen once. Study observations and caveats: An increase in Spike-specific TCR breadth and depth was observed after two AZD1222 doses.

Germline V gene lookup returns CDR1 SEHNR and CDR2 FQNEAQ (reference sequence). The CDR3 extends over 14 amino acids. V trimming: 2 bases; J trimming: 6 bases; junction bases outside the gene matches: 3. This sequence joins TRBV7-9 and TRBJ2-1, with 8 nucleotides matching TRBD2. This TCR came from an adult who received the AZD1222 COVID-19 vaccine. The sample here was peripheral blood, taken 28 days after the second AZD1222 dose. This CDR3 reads CASSLTGGVNEQFF. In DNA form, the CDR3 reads TGTGCCAGCAGCTTAACGGGAGGGGTCAATGAGCAGTTCTTC. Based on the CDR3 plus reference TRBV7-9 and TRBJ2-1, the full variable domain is DTGVSQNPRHKITKRGQNVTFRCDPISEHNRLYWYRQTLGQGPEFLTYFQNEAQLEKSRLLSDRFSAERPKGSFSTLEIQRTEQGDSAMYLCASSLTGGVNEQFFGPGTRLTVL.